The next 22 T cell receptor beta chains were all read from a single sample in a study of T cells in Graves' hyperthyroidism and ophthalmopathy. Amplified TCR beta CDR3 regions derived from RNA transcripts. A set of HTBI primers served as the primers for a first-round RT-PCR of the TCR CDR3. TCRdb redid the calling of the multiplex PCR reads with MiXCR, one entry per CDR3 protein. The sample contains fewer than 350,000 distinct CDR3 sequences, roughly an eighth of which appear only once. The sequencing sample was made of blood. These receptors all stem from a middle-aged woman with Graves' hyperthyroidism.

The chain links TRBV6-5 to TRBJ2-7; D unclear. The CDR3 runs 13 residues. Germline V gene data show CDR1 as MNHEY and CDR2 as SVGAGI. Deletions cut 4 bases from V and 0 bases from J, with 7 bases between. As DNA, the CDR3 is TGTGCCAGCAGTTTTGCGGACTCCTACGAGCAGTACTTC. This codes for CASSFADSYEQYF.

This rearrangement joins TRBV20-1 to TRBJ1-2; TRBD1 matches 9 bases. The CDR3 consists of 15 residues. Germline lookup yields CDR1 DFQATT and CDR2 SNEGSKA (reference sequence). V was clipped by 0 bases and J by 2 bases; unmatched bases: 4. The CDR3 loop is CSARDGTGRNYGYTF. DNA of the CDR3: TGCAGTGCTAGAGATGGGACAGGGAGGAACTATGGCTACACCTTC.

This clonotype was seen ten or more times. The rearrangement links TRBV20-1 to TRBJ2-5; D gene unclear. The CDR3 is 14 amino acids. Germline-derived CDR1 and CDR2 are DFQATT and SNEGSKA (reference sequence). The CDR3 DNA follows: TGCAGAGACCCCCGAAATTCGTACCAAGAGACCCAGTACTTC. Its translation is CRDPRNSYQETQYF.

The table lists this clonotype with many counts. The chain uses TRBV20-1 and TRBJ2-1, with 10 positions matching TRBD2. There are 18 residues in the CDR3. Germline loops: CDR1 DFQATT, CDR2 SNEGSKA (reference sequence). V trimming: 5 bases; J trimming: 0 bases; junction bases outside the gene matches: 13. CDR3: CSASQDSGRSSSYNEQFF. CDR3 coding DNA: TGCAGTGCTTCCCAGGATAGCGGGAGGTCAAGCTCCTACAATGAGCAGTTCTTC.

In its sample, this clonotype was seen many times. The rearrangement joins TRBV11-1 to TRBJ2-7, with D maybe TRBD1 (5 bases). Germline V gene lookup returns CDR1 SGHAT and CDR2 FQDESV (reference sequence). The CDR3 covers 13 residues. Deletions cut 5 bases from V and 4 bases from J, with 12 bases between. The CDR3 loop reads CASSTQTVYEQYF. CDR3 DNA: TGTGCCAGCAGCACCCAGACAGTTTACGAGCAGTACTTC.

The chain has TRBV10-3 and TRBJ2-1, with TRBD2 matching 8 bases. The V segment lost 10 bases and the J segment 3 bases; nucleotides outside the gene matches: 5. Germline V CDR1 and CDR2: ENHRY, SYGVKD. The CDR3 loop spans 13 amino acids. CDR3 protein: CATSSGLYNEQFF. Written as DNA, the CDR3 is TGTGCCACCTCTAGCGGGCTCTACAATGAGCAGTTCTTC.

This clonotype was counted ten times or more. The chain joins TRBV2 to TRBJ2-1; 10 nucleotides match TRBD2. The CDR3 runs to 13 residues. In germline, CDR1 is SNHLY, CDR2 FYNNEI. Trimming took 7 bases from V and 12 from J; bases not matched to a gene: 9. CDR3 residues: CASTASGRAVQFF. For the CDR3, the DNA is TGTGCCAGCACGGCTAGCGGGAGAGCCGTGCAGTTCTTC.

This clonotype was seen a few times. The chain has TRBV24-1 and TRBJ2-1, with 13 nucleotides matching TRBD2. Germline V gene lookup returns CDR1 KGHDR and CDR2 SFDVKD. Trimming took 3 bases from V and 5 from J; bases not matched to a gene: 3. This CDR3 is 16 amino acids long. For the CDR3, the DNA is TGTGCCACCAGTGATGGGACTAGCGGGGCCCACAATGAGCAGTTCTTC. Residues: CATSDGTSGAHNEQFF.

This clonotype was detected ten times or more. The V and J genes are TRBV12-3 or TRBV12-4 and TRBJ2-3; the match to TRBD2 covers 14 bases. The CDR3 spans 15 residues. Trimming took 5 bases from V and 6 from J; bases not matched to a gene: 4. The chain's CDR3 is CASSKTSGRVDTQYF. The CDR3 coding sequence is TGTGCCAGCAGTAAGACTAGCGGGAGGGTTGATACGCAGTATTTT.

This clonotype came up a few times. The CDR3 protein is CSARPPGSAGETQYF. CDR3 coding DNA: TGCAGTGCTAGACCCCCCGGGTCGGCGGGAGAGACCCAGTACTTC. The rearrangement links TRBV20-1 to TRBJ2-5, with a tentative D call TRBD2 (5 bases). Trimming left V 2 bases short and J 4 bases short, with 17 bases between. Germline CDR1 reads DFQATT; CDR2 reads SNEGSKA (reference sequence). The CDR3 consists of 15 residues.

A remark on this clonotype: A read error may account for a junction end that differs from germline. The rearrangement joins TRBV4-1 to TRBJ2-7, with 10 bases lining up with TRBD2. Per germline, CDR1 MGHRA and CDR2 YSYEKL. The CDR3 totals 16 residues. The DNA for the CDR3 is TGCGCCATCAGCCAAGCGTCTAGCGGGAGTAGATCGGAGCAGTACTTC. Its translation is CAISQASSGSRSEQYF.

The CDR3 DNA reads as TGTGCCAGCAGGCTTAAACAGGGGGCGGAAACTTTCTTT. It translates to CASRLKQGAETFF. V usage is TRBV6-1 and J usage is TRBJ1-1, with 9 bases aligning to TRBD1. The CDR3 covers 13 residues. Per the germline V gene, CDR1 is MNHNS and CDR2 is SASEGT. After removal of 6 bases from V and 12 bases from J, the junction contained 11 bases not matched to a gene.

This clonotype was observed at least ten times. The chain has TRBV18 and TRBJ2-5; D possibly matches TRBD1 or TRBD2 (5 bases each). The germline CDR1 and CDR2 sequences are KGHSH and LQKENI. CDR3 length: 14 residues. Trimming removed 3 bases at V and 2 bases at J, with 10 bases between. The CDR3 protein is CASSPPGPQETQYF. DNA of the CDR3: TGTGCCAGCTCACCGCCGGGACCGCAAGAGACCCAGTACTTC.

The table lists this clonotype with a few counts. The rearrangement uses TRBV6-5 and TRBJ1-1; perhaps TRBD1 as D (6 bases). Germline CDR1 is MNHEY and CDR2 is SVGAGI. CDR3 length: 12 amino acids. Trimming took off 9 bases at V and 4 bases at J, with 12 bases between the two ends. DNA for the CDR3: TGTGCCAGTGCAGGGGAAGCCACTGAAGCTTTCTTT. Its protein is CASAGEATEAFF.

In its sample, this clonotype was seen many times. This chain uses TRBV7-8 with TRBJ2-1; 9 bases align to TRBD2. This CDR3 has 16 residues. V was clipped by 3 bases and J by 6 bases; unmatched bases: 9. CDR1 and CDR2 (germline): SGHVS, FQNEAQ. The CDR3 DNA reads as TGTGCCAGCAGCTTTGGCGGGAGGGCCCCAGGCAATGAGCAGTTCTTC. Translated, it gives CASSFGGRAPGNEQFF.

This clonotype has ten or more counts. The V and J genes are TRBV6-4 and TRBJ1-2; 11 nucleotides align to TRBD1. The CDR3 length is 15 residues. Germline V gene data show CDR1 as MRHNA and CDR2 as SNTAGT. V lost 2 bases to trimming and J lost 2 bases; unmatched junction nucleotides: 1. Here the CDR3 reads CASSDRTGGNYGYTF. The CDR3 DNA follows: TGTGCCAGCAGTGACAGGACAGGGGGCAACTATGGCTACACCTTC.

The chain combines TRBV7-2 with TRBJ2-3; 7 bases fit TRBD2. The germline gives CDR1 SGHTA, CDR2 FQGNSA. With V trimmed by 5 bases and J by 1 base, 6 bases remained unmatched. CDR3 length: 15 amino acids. The chain's CDR3 is CASSTSVGGTDTQYF. CDR3 bases: TGTGCCAGCAGCACTAGCGTAGGTGGCACAGATACGCAGTATTTT.

There are many counts of this clonotype. The chain recombines TRBV12-3 or TRBV12-4 with TRBJ1-2; the match to TRBD1 covers 7 bases. J gave up 5 bases and V 5 bases, and 5 bases lay outside the gene matches. CDR3 length: 13 residues. CDR3: CASSRDREYGYTF. DNA of the CDR3: TGTGCCAGCAGTAGAGACAGGGAGTATGGCTACACCTTC.

Ten or more counts support this clonotype. The V and J genes are TRBV30 and TRBJ2-3; D is uncertain. This CDR3 has 12 amino acids. Germline lookup yields CDR1 GTSNPN and CDR2 SVGIG (reference sequence). Between the trimmed V and J ends, which lost 2 bases and 5 bases, there was a span of 8 bases. CDR3 amino acids: CAWSSLGDTQYF. The CDR3 DNA is TGTGCCTGGAGTTCCCTCGGAGATACGCAGTATTTT.

This clonotype was counted many times. CDR3 nucleotides: TGTGCCAGCAGTGTAGTCGGGAGCTACAATGAGCAGTTCTTC. Its protein product is CASSVVGSYNEQFF. This chain connects TRBV6-1 to TRBJ2-1; D might be TRBD2 (6 bases). Germline lookup yields CDR1 MNHNS and CDR2 SASEGT. V lost 4 bases and J lost 3, with 10 bases in between. The CDR3 is 14 amino acids.

The chain has TRBV28 and TRBJ1-2; TRBD1 matches 7 bases. V lost 7 bases and J lost 6; bases outside the gene matches: 14. This CDR3 spans 15 amino acids. From germline, CDR1 is MDHEN and CDR2 SYDVKM. As DNA, the CDR3 is TGTGCCAGCACCAGGGGGGGGGCAAAGGAGAATGGCTACACCTTC. It yields the protein CASTRGGAKENGYTF.

This clonotype was observed at least ten times. The V and J genes are TRBV13 and TRBJ2-7; 7 nucleotides match TRBD1. The CDR3 contains 18 residues. J lost 1 base, V lost 1 base, and 13 bases had no gene match. Germline V gene data show CDR1 as PRHDT and CDR2 as FYEKMQ (reference sequence). The CDR3 sequence: CASSLVGPFRGWSYEQYF. DNA for the CDR3: TGTGCCAGCAGCTTAGTGGGCCCCTTCAGGGGGTGGTCCTACGAGCAGTACTTC.